This T cell receptor beta chain was obtained from a study of cytomegalovirus exposure and HLA in healthy donors (TCRdb year 2017). The study in broad terms: According to an earlier analysis of 550 to 700 of the donors, roughly 180 million T cells yielded 117 million unique TCR beta sequences and roughly 280 Gb of sequence data. Donor age, sex, ethnicity and CMV serostatus were collected together with the repertoire data. Among 398 genotyped donors of the cohort, an average of around 240,000 unique TCR beta nucleotide sequences were sequenced per donor, 15% to 20% of them non-productive. In a later genetic analysis, genome-wide SNP genotypes for about 60% of the 666 donors were used, and that subset was treated as a discovery cohort. The T cell repertoires of 666 subjects were profiled by immunosequencing and related to cytomegalovirus serostatus. An earlier analysis of several hundred of the donors used high-throughput TCR beta sequencing to judge whether each TCR beta V gene segment behaved as functional or pseudogenic. The later analysis used no new phenotypic data to find candidate immune exposures, relying instead on TCR beta sequences and their occurrence across donors. Among the approximately 400 genotyped donors, about 85% belonged to the genetic ancestry cluster associated with self-reported Caucasian donors. An early release that covered some 630 HLA-typed donors contained about 300 gigabases of sequencing data and tens of millions of unique TCR sequences. Both class I and class II loci were covered by HLA typing, at four-digit resolution. The study aimed to test whether cataloging public T cell receptors could reveal signatures of past pathogen exposure. Roughly five DR-DQ haplotypes were handled as single units for association and clustering, since linkage in the cohort was strong. Typing coverage differed by locus: A, B, C, DRB1 and DQB1 were typed in roughly 620-630 donors, DQA1 in 500 to 550, DPA1 in roughly 590, and DPB1 in just under 490. All discovery cohort repertoires had been generated using a single sequencing platform. To predict cytomegalovirus infection status, the study brought together high-throughput TCR immunosequencing, statistical association of individual TCRs with disease status, and machine learning. To study patterns of TCR occurrence, a later analysis re-analyzed previously published TCR beta repertoires from 650 to 750 donors and added high-resolution HLA genotyping. Besides the first cohort of under 700 subjects, a separate validation cohort made up of 120 different subjects was used. The study at large found these results: Most TCR sequences were observed very rarely across donors, whereas some public TCRs were present in many individuals. In a later analysis, 16,951 TCR beta sequences were associated with specific HLA alleles at a false discovery rate of 0.05. A further reported finding was that TCR beta sequences accurately predicted the HLA-A and HLA-B alleles for most subjects in the first cohort. V-gene and J-gene trimming of TCR beta chains was associated with a missense DCLRE1C variant in a later genetic analysis, and the association was replicated in an independent cohort. Some IMGT-functional V segments, including TRBV6-2 and TRBV6-3, could not be distinguished by the 87-base-pair reads and were therefore excluded. According to a later analysis, most CMV-associated TCR beta chains appeared to be HLA-restricted, and the HLA associations seemed to be driven largely by CMV exposure. When HLA alleles, especially DR and DQ, strongly co-occurred, attributing TCR associations to individual alleles was difficult. A cluster of highly shared sequence variants was judged likely to represent a technical artifact of the sequencing pipeline. For the cohort, immune exposure information was limited to CMV serostatus. In a later analysis, TCR association rates were found to vary across HLA loci, with the most associated TCRs seen for DRB1 alleles and the fewest for HLA-C alleles. A later analysis reported that several top co-occurrence clusters appeared linked to parvovirus B19, influenza, CMV and Epstein-Barr virus. A few of the identified cytomegalovirus-associated TCR beta chains were confirmed in vitro to be specific for cytomegalovirus antigens. Because counts were too low, some 17 rarely observed V segments, including chromosome 9 orphons, were left out of the earlier analysis of some 600 of the donors. In both the original and validation cohorts, the classifier was reported to diagnose cytomegalovirus status with high specificity and sensitivity. Because HLA typing was missing for some donors at each locus, association tests included only the typed subset. In a later analysis, HLA-associated TCR beta chains showed more clonal expansion and lower generation probabilities than non-associated chains that were equally common. In the study, 150 to 200 TCR beta chains were listed as associated with cytomegalovirus. Only TCR beta chains were sequenced in this cohort, and the absence of alpha or paired-chain data limited detectable features. The authors suggested that the approach could potentially be generalized to other disease states and immunological phenotypes. Correlated functional status among segregating V segments might reflect linkage disequilibrium, but an unknown experimental factor could not be ruled out. The presence/absence analyses assumed that sequencing depth was roughly uniform across donors, and that assumption may not be true. In an earlier analysis of under 600 of the donors, most TCR beta V segments were observed in productive rearrangements about 90% or about 30% of the time, broadly matching IMGT annotations. According to a later genetic analysis, donors in an Asian-associated ancestry cluster had fewer N-insertions in productive TCRs than the approximately 710-donor mean.

Notes on this clone: What antigen it recognizes has not been identified. It has no much larger one-base neighbor in the sample; base qualities were not kept.

The method was the immunoSEQ multiplex PCR assay. The multiplex PCR relied on a mix of 60 forward primers for TCR Vbeta segments and 13 reverse primers for TCR Jbeta segments. The CDR3 region of rearranged TCR beta genes was amplified from genomic DNA by a multiplex PCR assay. The Illumina HiSeq System was used to sequence the amplified TCR beta libraries as 87-base-pair reads. Per the source publication's procedure: In a later analysis, around 80 million unique TCR beta chains were counted across the roughly 610 repertoires, and roughly 11 million of these chains were shared by at least two donors. Raw reads were error-corrected and collapsed into unique sequences with a nearest-neighbor algorithm that merged closely related sequences to remove PCR and sequencing errors. Alignment of CDR3 sequences to IMGT reference sequences was used to assign V, D and J gene segments. Each retained sequence needed at least a six-nucleotide match to both a V gene segment and a J gene segment. Rearrangements were called productive when the CDR3 lacked stop codons and stayed in frame with V and J; all others were non-productive. Following IMGT convention, CDR3 was defined as the stretch from the second conserved V-encoded cysteine up to the conserved J-encoded phenylalanine. The earlier analysis of fewer than 750 of the donors excluded sequences that lacked an unambiguous match to a single V gene segment. An earlier analysis of 587 of the donors classified V segments as functional when productive rearrangements were above 56.7% and as segregating when the standard deviation between donors was above 5%. A statistical classification framework was built for diagnosing cytomegalovirus status from the catalog of TCR beta chain sequences. In a later analysis, V and J genes were assigned by comparing TCR nucleotide sequences against IMGT/GENE-DB human TR gene sequences. A later analysis assigned CDR3 sequences and most-parsimonious VDJ recombination scenarios with the TCRdist pipeline. In a later analysis, each TCR beta chain was defined by its CDR3 amino acid sequence together with its V-gene family, and reads lacking a unique V-gene family were excluded. As a way to deal with suspected cross-contamination and a sequencing artifact, a later analysis dropped 640 or so nucleotide sequences that were highly shared and had low generation probability. In a later analysis, a clonal expansion index was calculated for each public chain from normalized within-repertoire ranks of inferred template counts. In a later analysis, generation probabilities were computed using a VDJ recombination model fitted to out-of-frame rearrangements, and the results were checked against IGoR. A later analysis scored TCR-TCR, TCR-HLA and TCR-CMV co-occurrence with hypergeometric tests, applying a repertoire-size bias correction to TCR pairs. False discovery rates were estimated in a later analysis by permuting HLA or CMV assignments 20 times. In a later analysis, co-occurring TCRs were grouped using DBSCAN, and TCRdist sequence similarity was added for clustering within HLA-allele-positive subsets. Repertoires with fewer than 30,000 or more than 120,000 public chains, plus five repertoires with anomalous nucleotide sharing, were excluded from co-occurrence clustering. The table was pulled from immuneACCESS by TCRdb, which kept in-frame rearrangements only. Such tables lose some clones; where checked, under half of the loss comes from unresolved V genes, and the rest has no known cause. V and J calls and clone size are those listed in that table; D and trimming were worked out from the DNA. The sample data list around 200,000 clones, and 65% to 90% of these were observed just once. Of the sample, about 1.3% is held by the ten largest clones.

At the junction V is shortened by 2 bases and J by 3 bases, with 8 bases in between. Including cysteine and phenylalanine, the CDR3 has 13 amino acids. Only the CDR3 DNA stays, 39 bases, in frame from base 1. The cohort was made up of about 670 healthy bone marrow donors. At the time of sampling, all cohort members were nominally healthy, though unrecorded immune exposures were likely present. The donor tested CMV seropositive and was one of the 289 seropositive cohort members. Each donor provided a peripheral blood sample, and peripheral blood mononuclear cells were used for TCR beta sequencing. Genomic DNA was extracted from the blood cell samples with the Qiagen DNeasy Blood Extraction Kit.

The receptor chain draws on TRBV5-3 and TRBJ1-2; no D gene is confidently identified. TRBV5-3 is labeled an ORF, and its function is uncertain. This TCR came from a girl between 2 and 10 years old in good health and CMV-seropositive. Sequencing was performed on PBMCs. The CDR3 protein sequence reads: CARSFWPYYGYTF. The nucleotide sequence is given as TGTGCCAGAAGCTTCTGGCCTTACTATGGCTACACCTTC.